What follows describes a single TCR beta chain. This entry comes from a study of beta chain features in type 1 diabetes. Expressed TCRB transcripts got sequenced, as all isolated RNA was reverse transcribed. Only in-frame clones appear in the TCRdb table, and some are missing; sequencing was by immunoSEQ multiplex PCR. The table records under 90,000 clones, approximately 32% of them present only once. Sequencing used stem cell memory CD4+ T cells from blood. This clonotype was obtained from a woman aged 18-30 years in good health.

The CDR3 is CASRPDSYNQPQHF. The CDR3, as DNA: TGTGCCAGCAGACCCGACAGTTACAATCAGCCCCAGCATTTT. This rearrangement joins TRBV6-6 to TRBJ1-5; possible D gene TRBD1, 5 bases. Trimming pared 6 bases from V and 3 bases from J, leaving 12 bases between. Germline V gene data show CDR1 as MNHNY and CDR2 as SVGAGI (reference sequence). CDR3 length: 14 amino acids.